The clone carrying this TCR beta chain was detected once. The source of the sample is a study of blood T cell repertoires in COVID-19. The wider study: Specimens from acute and convalescent COVID-19 originated in the United States, Italy and Spain. Sources were T cells, B-cell-depleted T cells, or PBMCs; the material itself was cDNA or gDNA.

Source study methods: Counts of nucleated cells, estimated from reference gene primer amplification, were obtained. Produced via immunoSEQ multiplex PCR; TCRdb's table is partial and in-frame only. V and J calls plus clone size are reproduced from that table; the DNA served to infer D and trimming. The sample has tens of thousands of clones; approximately 80% are singletons. The V segment lost 1 base and the J segment 0 bases; nucleotides outside the gene matches: 7. Germline assignment: CDR1 KGHSH and CDR2 LQKENI. The CDR3 covers 18 residues. The chain couples TRBV18 to TRBJ1-1, with 11 bases matching TRBD1. The specimen sequenced was peripheral blood. This TCR came from a human donor in a cohort sampled during active COVID-19. In DNA form, the CDR3 reads TGTGCCAGCTCACCACGTTCGGGACAGGGGGAGTTGAACACTGAAGCTTTCTTT. Its translation: CASSPRSGQGELNTEAFF.